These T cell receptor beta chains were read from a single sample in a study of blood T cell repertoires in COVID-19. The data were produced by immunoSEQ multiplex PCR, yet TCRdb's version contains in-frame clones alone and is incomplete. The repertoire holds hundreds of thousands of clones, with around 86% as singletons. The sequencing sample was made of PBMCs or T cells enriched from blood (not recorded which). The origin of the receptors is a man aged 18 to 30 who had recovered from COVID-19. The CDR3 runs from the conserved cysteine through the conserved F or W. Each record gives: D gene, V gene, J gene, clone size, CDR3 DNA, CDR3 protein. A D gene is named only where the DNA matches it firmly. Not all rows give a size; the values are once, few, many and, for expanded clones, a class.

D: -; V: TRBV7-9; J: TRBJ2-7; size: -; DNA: TGTGCCAGCCAGGACAGCTCCTACGAGCAGTACTTC; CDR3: CASQDSSYEQYF
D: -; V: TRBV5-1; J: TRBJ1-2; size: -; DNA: TGCGCCAGCAGCTTGGTAATCCAGGATGGCTACACCTTC; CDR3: CASSLVIQDGYTF
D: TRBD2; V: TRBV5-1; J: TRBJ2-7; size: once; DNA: TGCGCCAGCAGCTTCCTAGCGGGAGGCGACGAGCAGTACTTC; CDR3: CASSFLAGGDEQYF
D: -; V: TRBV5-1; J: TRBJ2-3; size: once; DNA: TGCGCCAGCAGAGTTGGGAGTACAGATACGCAGTATTTT; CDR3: CASRVGSTDTQYF
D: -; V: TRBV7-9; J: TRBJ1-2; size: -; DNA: TGTGCCAGCAGCTTGTCTTTAGCTAACTATGGCTACACCTTC; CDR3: CASSLSLANYGYTF
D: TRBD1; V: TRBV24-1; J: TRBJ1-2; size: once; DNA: TGTGCCACCAGTGAAGGGACAGCTTATGGCTACACCTTC; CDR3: CATSEGTAYGYTF
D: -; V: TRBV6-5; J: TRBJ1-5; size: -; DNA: TGTGCCAGCAGCCCCGTGTTTAGCAATCAGCCCCAGCATTTT; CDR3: CASSPVFSNQPQHF
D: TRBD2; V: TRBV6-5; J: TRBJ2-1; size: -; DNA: TGTGCCTGTAGGGCGGGGGGAAGGTATGAGCAGTTCTTC; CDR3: CACRAGGRYEQFF
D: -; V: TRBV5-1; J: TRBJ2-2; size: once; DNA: TGCGCCAGCAGACCGGTGGAGGGATCGAACACCGGGGAGCTGTTTTTT; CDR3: CASRPVEGSNTGELFF
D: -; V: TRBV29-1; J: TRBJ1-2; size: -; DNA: TGCAGCGCTATTACGACAGGTTCGGACTATGGCTACACCTTC; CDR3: CSAITTGSDYGYTF
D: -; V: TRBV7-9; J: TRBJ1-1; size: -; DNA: TGTGCCAGCAGCTTAAGCGTTTCGGTGAACACTGAAGCTTTCTTT; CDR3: CASSLSVSVNTEAFF
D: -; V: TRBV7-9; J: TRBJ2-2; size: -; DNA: TGTGCCAGCAGACCCGGGATCACCAACACCGGGGAGCTGTTTTTT; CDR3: CASRPGITNTGELFF
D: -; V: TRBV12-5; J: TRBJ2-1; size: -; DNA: TGTGCTAGTGGTTCCCCCCCCCGTGAGGCGAGCCGGTCGTATGAGCAGTTCTTC; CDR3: CASGSPPREASRSYEQFF